This T cell receptor (beta chain) was retrieved from a study of blood T cells in healthy people across ages. Study-wide context: Template switching picked up about one barcoded beta molecule for each two T cells.

Germline CDR1 and CDR2: LGHNA and YSLEER. The CDR3 is made up of 15 amino acids. Trimming pared 0 bases from V and 0 bases from J, leaving 5 bases between. The use of a sample-barcoded 5' primer and a J-beta primer mix characterized a second PCR of 7 to 11 cycles. One entry per CDR3 protein results from TCRdb running MiXCR on the 5' RACE reads. The sample has 650,000 to 800,000 distinct CDR3 sequences, 44% seen once. Findings of the study overall: Compared with aged donors, long-lived donors showed fewer expanded clones, suggesting selection. What prevented conclusive comparison of naive and antigen-experienced cells was that PBMCs were unsorted.

There are a few counts of this clonotype. Its antigen is undetermined. This receptor was obtained from a man in his 60s in good health. The sequencing sample was made of blood. V and J are TRBV4-3 and TRBJ1-4; D gene unclear. The CDR3 loop is CASSQDFATNEKLFF. CDR3 nucleotides: TGCGCCAGCAGCCAAGACTTTGCAACTAATGAAAAACTGTTTTTT.